The present T cell receptor beta chain was sequenced within a study of blood T cell repertoires in COVID-19. In assigning cohorts, the study relied on participant-reported clinical history. V lost 3 bases and J lost 2, with 12 bases in between. Germline V gene lookup returns CDR1 SGHAT and CDR2 FQNNGV. This CDR3 has 15 amino acids. The table came from immunoSEQ multiplex PCR; TCRdb's copy has only in-frame clones and leaves some out. This table has about 160,000 clones, around 82% appearing once. The sequenced material came from PBMCs or T cells enriched from blood (not recorded which). This chain uses TRBV11-2 with TRBJ2-3; a weak D match, TRBD1 (6 bases). The receptor was derived from a man aged 55 to 69 who had recovered from COVID-19. Written as DNA, the CDR3 is TGTGCCAGCAGCTTCGGGCAGGGGCCCACAGATACGCAGTATTTT. Translated: CASSFGQGPTDTQYF.